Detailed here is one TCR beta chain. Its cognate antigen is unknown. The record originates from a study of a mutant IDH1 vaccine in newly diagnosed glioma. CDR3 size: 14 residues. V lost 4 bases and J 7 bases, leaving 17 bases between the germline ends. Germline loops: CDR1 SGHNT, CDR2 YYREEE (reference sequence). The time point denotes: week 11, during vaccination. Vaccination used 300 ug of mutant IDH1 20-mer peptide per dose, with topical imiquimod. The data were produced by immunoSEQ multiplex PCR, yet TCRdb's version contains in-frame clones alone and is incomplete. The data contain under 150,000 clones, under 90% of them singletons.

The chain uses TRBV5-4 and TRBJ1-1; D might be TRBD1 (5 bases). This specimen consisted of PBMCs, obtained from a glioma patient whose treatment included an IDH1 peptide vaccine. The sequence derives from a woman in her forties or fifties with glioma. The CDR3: CASSKDGTSGEAFF. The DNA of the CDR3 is TGTGCCAGCAGCAAAGACGGGACTTCCGGTGAAGCTTTCTTT. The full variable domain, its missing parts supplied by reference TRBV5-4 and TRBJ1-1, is ETGVTQSPTHLIKTRGQQVTLRCSSQSGHNTVSWYQQALGQGPQFIFQYYREEENGRGNFPPRFSGLQFPNYSSELNVNALELDDSALYLCASSKDGTSGEAFFGQGTRLTVV.